This T cell receptor beta chain was identified during a study of blood T cells in healthy people across ages. General study points: With age, beta diversity per million T cells declined roughly linearly, significantly by approximately 41.

There are 16 residues in the CDR3. Germline trimming cut 3 bases from V and 0 bases from J; bases unmatched to any gene: 5. Alongside a J-beta primer mix, a sample-barcoded 5' primer served in a second PCR lasting roughly 7 to 11 cycles. TCRdb called the 5' RACE reads again in MiXCR, with one record for every CDR3 protein. The sample includes roughly 640,000 distinct CDR3 sequences, about 30% of them seen just once. Every donor provided roughly 10 milliliters of peripheral blood. As to this clonotype: Antigen: not known. A much larger clone is a single base away; this may be a read error.

What was sequenced was blood. The rearrangement joins TRBV12-3 or TRBV12-4 to TRBJ1-2, with 9 bases fitting TRBD1. The sequence was collected from an elderly woman in good health. The CDR3 loop is CASSFGTGLPNYGYTF. The CDR3 DNA reads TGTGCCAGCAGTTTTGGGACAGGGCTTCCTAACTATGGCTACACCTTC.